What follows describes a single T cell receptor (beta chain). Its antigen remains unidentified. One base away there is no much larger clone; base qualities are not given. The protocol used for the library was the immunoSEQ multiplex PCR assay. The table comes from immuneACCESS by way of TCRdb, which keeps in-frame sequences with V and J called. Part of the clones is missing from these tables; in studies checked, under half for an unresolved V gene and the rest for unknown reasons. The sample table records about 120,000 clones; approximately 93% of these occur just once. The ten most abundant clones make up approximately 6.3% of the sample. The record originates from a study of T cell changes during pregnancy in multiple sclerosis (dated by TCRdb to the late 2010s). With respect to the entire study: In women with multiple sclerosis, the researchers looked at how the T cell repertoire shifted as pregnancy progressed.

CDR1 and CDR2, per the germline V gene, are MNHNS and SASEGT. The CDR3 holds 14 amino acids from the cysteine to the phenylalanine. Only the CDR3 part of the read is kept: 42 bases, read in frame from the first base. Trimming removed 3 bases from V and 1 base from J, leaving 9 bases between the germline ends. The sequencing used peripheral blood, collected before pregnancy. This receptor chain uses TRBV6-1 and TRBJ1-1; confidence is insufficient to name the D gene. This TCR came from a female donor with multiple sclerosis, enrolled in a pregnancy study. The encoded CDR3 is CASSESGRNTEAFF. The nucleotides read TGTGCCAGCAGTGAGTCCGGGAGGAACACTGAAGCTTTCTTT.